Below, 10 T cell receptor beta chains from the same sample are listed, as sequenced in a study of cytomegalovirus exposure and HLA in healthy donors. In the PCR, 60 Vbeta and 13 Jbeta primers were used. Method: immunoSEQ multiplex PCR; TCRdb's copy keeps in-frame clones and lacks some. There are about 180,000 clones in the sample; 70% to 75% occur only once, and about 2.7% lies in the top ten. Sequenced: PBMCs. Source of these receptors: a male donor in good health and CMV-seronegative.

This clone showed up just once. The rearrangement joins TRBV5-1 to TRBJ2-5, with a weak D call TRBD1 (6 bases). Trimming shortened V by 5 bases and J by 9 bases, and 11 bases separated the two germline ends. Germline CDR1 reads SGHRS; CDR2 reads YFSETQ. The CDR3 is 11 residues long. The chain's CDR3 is CASRGEGAQYF. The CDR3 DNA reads TGCGCCAGCAGGGGAGAGGGGGCCCAGTACTTC.

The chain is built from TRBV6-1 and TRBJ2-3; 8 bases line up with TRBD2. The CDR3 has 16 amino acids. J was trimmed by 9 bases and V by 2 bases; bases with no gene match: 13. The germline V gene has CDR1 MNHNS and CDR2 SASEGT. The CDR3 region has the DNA TGTGCCAGCAGTGAATTCACAGCGGGAGTGGAGGTCACGCAGTATTTT. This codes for CASSEFTAGVEVTQYF.

The DNA of the CDR3 is TGTGCCTGGAGGTACTCCACTGAAGCTTTCTTT. This sequence encodes CAWRYSTEAFF. The rearrangement joins TRBV30 to TRBJ1-1; D is ambiguous. V lost 3 bases and J lost 4, with 6 bases in between. The CDR3 spans 11 residues. CDR1 is GTSNPN and CDR2 is SVGIG in the germline V gene (reference sequence).

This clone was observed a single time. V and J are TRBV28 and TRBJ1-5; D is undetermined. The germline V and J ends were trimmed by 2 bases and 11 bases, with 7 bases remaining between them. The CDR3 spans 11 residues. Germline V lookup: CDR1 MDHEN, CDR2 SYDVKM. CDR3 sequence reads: CASSLDLSQHF. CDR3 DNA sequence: TGTGCCAGCAGTTTAGACTTGTCCCAGCATTTT.

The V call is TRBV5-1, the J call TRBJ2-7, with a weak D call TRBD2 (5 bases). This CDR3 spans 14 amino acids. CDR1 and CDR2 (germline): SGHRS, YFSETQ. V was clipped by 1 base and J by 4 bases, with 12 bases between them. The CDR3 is CASSLNLARYEQYF. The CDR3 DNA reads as TGCGCCAGCAGCTTGAATCTAGCCAGGTACGAGCAGTACTTC.

CDR3 DNA: TGTGCCAGCAGCGGATGGGTCCCGGGGGATGAGCAGTTCTTC. Translation: CASSGWVPGDEQFF. J is TRBJ2-1 and V is TRBV9, with a weak D call TRBD2 (6 bases). Between the trimmed V and J ends, which lost 3 bases and 8 bases, there was a span of 15 bases. Germline loops: CDR1 SGDLS, CDR2 YYNGEE. The CDR3 loop spans 14 amino acids.

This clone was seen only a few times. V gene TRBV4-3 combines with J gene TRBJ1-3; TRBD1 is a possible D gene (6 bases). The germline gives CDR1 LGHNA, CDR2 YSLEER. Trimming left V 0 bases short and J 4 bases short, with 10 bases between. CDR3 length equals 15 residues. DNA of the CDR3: TGCGCCAGCAGCCAAGATATCAGGGGAGGAAACACCATATATTTT. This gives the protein CASSQDIRGGNTIYF.

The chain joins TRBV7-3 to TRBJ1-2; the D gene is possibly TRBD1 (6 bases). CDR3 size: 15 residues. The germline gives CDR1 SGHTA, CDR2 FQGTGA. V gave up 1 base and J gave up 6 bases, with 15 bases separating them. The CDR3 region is CASSLSQGSPHGYTF. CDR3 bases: TGTGCCAGCAGCTTAAGCCAGGGGTCGCCTCATGGCTACACCTTC.

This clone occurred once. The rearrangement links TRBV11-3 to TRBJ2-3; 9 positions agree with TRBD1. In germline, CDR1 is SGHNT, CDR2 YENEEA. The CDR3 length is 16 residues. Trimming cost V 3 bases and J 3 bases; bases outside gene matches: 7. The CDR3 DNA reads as TGTGCCAGCAGCTTCGGGGGACAGGGAGGGACAGATACGCAGTATTTT. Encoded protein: CASSFGGQGGTDTQYF.

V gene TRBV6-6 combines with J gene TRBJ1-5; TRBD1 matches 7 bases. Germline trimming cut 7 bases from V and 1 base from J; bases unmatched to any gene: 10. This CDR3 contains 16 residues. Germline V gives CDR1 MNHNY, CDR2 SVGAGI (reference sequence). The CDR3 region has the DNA TGTGCCAGCATCCTACAGGGGCAGGGGAGCAATCAGCCCCAGCATTTT. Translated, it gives CASILQGQGSNQPQHF.